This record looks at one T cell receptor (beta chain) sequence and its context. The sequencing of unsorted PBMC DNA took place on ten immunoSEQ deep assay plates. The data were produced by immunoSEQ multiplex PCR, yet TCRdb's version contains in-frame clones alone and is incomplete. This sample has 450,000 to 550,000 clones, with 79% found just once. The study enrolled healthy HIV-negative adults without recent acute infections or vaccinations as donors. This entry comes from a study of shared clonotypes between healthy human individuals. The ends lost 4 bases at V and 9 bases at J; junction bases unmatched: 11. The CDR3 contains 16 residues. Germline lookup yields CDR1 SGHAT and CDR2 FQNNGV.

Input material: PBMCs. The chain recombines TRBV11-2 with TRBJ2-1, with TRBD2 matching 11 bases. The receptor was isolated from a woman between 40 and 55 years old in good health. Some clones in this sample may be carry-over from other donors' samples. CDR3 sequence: CASSSPGLAGGGEQFF. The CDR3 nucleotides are TGTGCCAGCAGCTCACCTGGTCTAGCGGGAGGCGGTGAGCAGTTCTTC.